Sequencing of this T cell receptor beta chain was carried out in a study of blood T cell repertoires in COVID-19. Profiling relied on immunoSEQ multiplex PCR, and the TCRdb table lists in-frame clones only, not all of them. The repertoire holds roughly 200,000 clones, with approximately 82% as singletons. This CDR3 is 16 amino acids long. Trimming shortened V by 0 bases and J by 4 bases, and 12 bases separated the two germline ends. CDR1 is LGHNA, CDR2 YSLEER, per germline. This clonotype was sampled from a woman between 55 and 75 years old with acute COVID-19. V is TRBV4-3 and J is TRBJ2-2, with D possibly matching TRBD1 (5 bases). The sequenced material came from PBMCs or T cells enriched from blood (not recorded which). The CDR3 here is CASSQDDRGITGELFF. The CDR3 nucleotides are TGCGCCAGCAGCCAAGATGATAGGGGCATCACCGGGGAGCTGTTTTTT.